Included here is one T cell receptor (beta chain) sequence, with context. Its antigen remains unidentified. No base qualities exist here, and no much larger clone lies one base off it. Receptors were amplified or captured by the immunoSEQ multiplex PCR assay. For the multiplex PCR, a mixture combining 60 forward primers for TCR Vbeta segments and 13 reverse primers for TCR Jbeta segments was used. Amplification of the CDR3 region of rearranged TCR beta genes was performed with a multiplex PCR assay on genomic DNA. The Illumina HiSeq System was used to sequence the amplified TCR beta libraries as 87-base-pair reads. Per the source publication's procedure: Across the 670 or so repertoires, a later analysis counted 75 million to 90 million unique TCR beta chains, some 11 million of which were shared by at least two donors. To remove PCR and sequencing errors, raw reads were error-corrected and collapsed into unique sequences using a nearest-neighbor algorithm that merged closely related sequences. CDR3 sequences were aligned to IMGT reference sequences to assign V, D and J gene segments. For a sequence to be retained, a match of at least six nucleotides was required to both a V gene segment and a J gene segment. A rearrangement counted as productive if the CDR3 had no stop codons and remained in frame with V and J, and every other rearrangement counted as non-productive. Following IMGT convention, CDR3 was defined as the stretch from the second conserved V-encoded cysteine up to the conserved J-encoded phenylalanine. The earlier analysis of approximately 590 of the donors excluded any sequence lacking an unambiguous match to a single V gene segment. An earlier analysis of several hundred of the donors classified V segments as functional when productive rearrangements were above 56.7% and as segregating when the standard deviation between donors was above 5%. A statistical classification framework was built for diagnosing cytomegalovirus status from the catalog of TCR beta chain sequences. In a later analysis, TCR nucleotide sequences were compared against IMGT/GENE-DB human TR gene sequences so that V and J genes could be assigned. In a later analysis, CDR3 sequences and most-parsimonious VDJ recombination scenarios were assigned using the TCRdist pipeline. In a later analysis, each TCR beta chain was defined by its CDR3 amino acid sequence together with its V-gene family, and reads lacking a unique V-gene family were excluded. In a later analysis, a few hundred highly shared, low-generation-probability nucleotide sequences were removed to address suspected cross-contamination and a sequencing artifact. In a later analysis, a clonal expansion index for each public chain was calculated from normalized within-repertoire ranks of inferred template counts. In a later analysis, generation probabilities were computed with a VDJ recombination model fitted to out-of-frame rearrangements, and the resulting probabilities were checked against IGoR. In a later analysis, hypergeometric tests were used to score TCR-TCR, TCR-HLA and TCR-CMV co-occurrence, with a repertoire-size bias correction applied to TCR pairs. A later analysis estimated false discovery rates by permuting HLA or CMV assignments 20 times. In a later analysis, co-occurring TCRs were grouped with DBSCAN, and TCRdist sequence similarity was added when clustering was performed within HLA-allele-positive subsets. Co-occurrence clustering excluded repertoires with fewer than 30,000 or more than 120,000 public chains, plus five with anomalous nucleotide sharing. The table was pulled from immuneACCESS by TCRdb, which kept in-frame rearrangements only. Such tables lose some clones; where checked, under half of the loss comes from unresolved V genes, and the rest has no known cause. That table is the source of V, J and clone size, and D and trimming were worked out from the DNA. The sample data list more than 50,000 clones, and roughly 87% of these were observed just once. About 10% of the sample lies in the top ten.

This sample is part of a study of cytomegalovirus exposure and HLA in healthy donors (dated by TCRdb to about 2017). Background for the entire study: An earlier analysis of around 600 of the donors reported roughly 300 Gb of sequence data and about 100 million unique TCR beta sequences from about 180 million T cells. An early release covering some 640 HLA-typed donors comprised approximately 290 gigabases of sequencing data and roughly 86 million unique TCR sequences. Of the 300 to 500 genotyped donors, 70% to 90% were placed in the genetic ancestry cluster associated with self-reported Caucasian donors. The study aimed to test whether signatures of past pathogen exposure could be identified by cataloging public T cell receptors. The study used immunosequencing to profile the T cell repertoires of 666 subjects and linked those repertoires to cytomegalovirus serostatus. In addition to the first cohort of roughly 700 subjects, a separate validation cohort of approximately 130 different subjects was used. To predict cytomegalovirus infection status, the study combined high-throughput TCR immunosequencing, statistical association of individual TCRs with disease status, and machine learning. In a later analysis, previously published TCR beta repertoires from 666 donors were re-analyzed and high-resolution HLA genotyping was added so that TCR occurrence patterns could be studied. The later analysis used no new phenotypic data to find candidate immune exposures, relying instead on TCR beta sequences and their occurrence across donors. In an earlier analysis of a few hundred of the donors, high-throughput TCR beta sequencing was used to judge whether each TCR beta V gene segment behaved as functional or pseudogenic. Donor age, sex, ethnicity and CMV serostatus were compiled together with the repertoire data. Genome-wide SNP genotypes for about 55% of the roughly 670 donors were used in a later genetic analysis, which treated that subset as a discovery cohort. All discovery cohort repertoires had been generated on a single sequencing platform. HLA typing included class I and class II loci at four-digit resolution. Typing coverage varied by locus: 629-630 donors for A, B, C, DRB1 and DQB1; 522 for DQA1; nearly 610 for DPA1; some 470 for DPB1. Roughly five DR-DQ haplotypes were handled as single units for association and clustering because linkage in the cohort was strong. Among 398 genotyped donors of the cohort, an average of roughly 230,000 unique TCR beta nucleotide sequences was sequenced per donor, of which approximately 18% were non-productive. Here is what the overall study found, with its caveats: Linkage disequilibrium might explain the correlated functional status among segregating V segments, but an unknown experimental factor could not be excluded. Because the 87-base-pair reads could not distinguish some IMGT-functional V segments, including TRBV6-2 and TRBV6-3, those segments were excluded. According to a later analysis, parvovirus B19, influenza, CMV and Epstein-Barr virus appeared linked to several top co-occurrence clusters. Immune exposure information for the cohort was limited to CMV serostatus. Across donors, most TCR sequences were observed very rarely, whereas some public TCRs were present in many individuals. In vitro tests confirmed that a few of the cytomegalovirus-associated TCR beta chains recognize cytomegalovirus antigens. In the study, 164 TCR beta chains were listed as associated with cytomegalovirus. This cohort had only TCR beta chains sequenced, and the lack of alpha or paired-chain data limited which features could be detected. According to a later genetic analysis, donors in an Asian-associated ancestry cluster had fewer N-insertions in productive TCRs than the roughly 670-donor mean. A further reported finding was that TCR beta sequences accurately predicted the HLA-A and HLA-B alleles for most subjects in the first cohort. V-gene and J-gene trimming of TCR beta chains was associated with a missense DCLRE1C variant in a later genetic analysis, and the association was replicated in an independent cohort. The classifier was reported to diagnose cytomegalovirus status with high specificity and sensitivity in both the original cohort and the validation cohort. The presence/absence analyses assumed that sequencing depth was roughly uniform across donors, and that assumption may not be true. It was suggested by the authors that the approach could potentially be generalized to other disease states and immunological phenotypes. According to a later analysis, most CMV-associated TCR beta chains appeared to be HLA-restricted, and the HLA associations seemed to be driven largely by CMV exposure. In a later analysis, the rate of TCR association differed among HLA loci, with DRB1 alleles having the most associated TCRs and HLA-C alleles having the fewest. The earlier analysis of a few hundred of the donors excluded over 15 rarely observed V segments, including chromosome 9 orphons, because counts were too low. Broadly in line with IMGT annotations, most TCR beta V segments showed up in productive rearrangements about 87% or about 30% of the time in an earlier analysis of 587 of the donors. In a later analysis, around 17,000 TCR beta sequences were associated with specific HLA alleles at a false discovery rate of 0.05. Strong co-occurrence of HLA alleles, especially DR and DQ, made assigning TCR associations to individual alleles difficult. Compared with equally common non-associated chains, HLA-associated TCR beta chains in a later analysis were more clonally expanded and had lower generation probabilities. Because HLA typing was unavailable for some donors at each locus, only the typed subset was used in association tests. A group of highly shared sequence variants was considered likely to be a technical artifact of the sequencing pipeline.

A distance of 14 bases separates the germline ends of V and J, which lose 1 base and 1 base respectively. CDR1 and CDR2, looked up from the germline V gene, are SGHTA and FQGTGA. Spanning cysteine to phenylalanine, the CDR3 consists of 17 amino acids. Just the 51-base CDR3 DNA is kept, in frame starting at base 1. The cohort comprised fewer than 700 healthy bone marrow donors. At the time of sampling, all cohort members were nominally healthy, though unrecorded immune exposures were likely present. The donor tested CMV seronegative, placing the donor among the 350 or so seronegative members of the cohort. A peripheral blood sample was collected from each donor, and TCR beta sequencing was performed on peripheral blood mononuclear cells. The Qiagen DNeasy Blood Extraction Kit was used to extract genomic DNA from the blood cell samples.

The receptor's source is a female donor in good health and CMV-seronegative. This chain is built from TRBV7-3 and TRBJ2-1; the D gene assignment is ambiguous. The sequenced sample consisted of PBMCs. The sequenced DNA is TGTGCCAGCAGCTTAATCCGCGACGCGGTTTCCTACAATGAGCAGTTCTTC. The resulting protein is CASSLIRDAVSYNEQFF.